These 25 T cell receptor beta chains share one sample of origin, sequenced in a study of technical replicates of blood from a handful of donors. Profiled with immunoSEQ multiplex PCR; TCRdb holds only in-frame clones, not every one. The sample shows about 85,000 clones, about 95% of them seen only once. Input material: T cells isolated from PBMCs. The receptors here all came from a human donor in good health.

The J gene is TRBJ2-3, the V gene TRBV27; 7 bases match TRBD2. V shed 5 bases, J shed 5 bases, and the junction held 16 bases outside the gene matches. The CDR3 has 17 residues. The germline V gene encodes CDR1 MNHEY and CDR2 SMNVEV (reference sequence). The CDR3 sequence is CASSGLGTTHKEDTQYF. As DNA, the CDR3 is TGTGCCAGCAGTGGCCTTGGGACTACACATAAGGAAGATACGCAGTATTTT.

V and J are TRBV6-5 and TRBJ1-5; D is possibly TRBD1 (5 bases). There are 15 residues in the CDR3. Deletions cut 0 bases from V and 2 bases from J, with 8 bases between. Germline lookup yields CDR1 MNHEY and CDR2 SVGAGI. The DNA of the CDR3 is TGTGCCAGCAGTTACTCGGGGCAAGGCAATCAGCCCCAGCATTTT. Translated, it gives CASSYSGQGNQPQHF.

J is TRBJ1-6 and V is TRBV27; maybe TRBD1 (6 bases). With 5 bases removed from V and 10 bases from J, the gap between germline ends came to 18 bases. In germline, CDR1 is MNHEY, CDR2 SMNVEV (reference sequence). The CDR3 loop spans 15 amino acids. The CDR3 coding sequence is TGTGCCAGCAGTCCATCCCGGACAGCTGGCTCACCCCTCCACTTT. This codes for CASSPSRTAGSPLHF.

The CDR3 loop reads CASSFLAGVSEQFF. In nucleotides, the CDR3 is TGTGCCAGCAGTTTCCTAGCGGGAGTAAGTGAGCAGTTCTTC. V usage is TRBV27 and J usage is TRBJ2-1; TRBD2 agrees at 10 bases. V shed 3 bases, J shed 9 bases, and the junction held 5 bases outside the gene matches. CDR3 length equals 14 residues. Per germline, CDR1 MNHEY and CDR2 SMNVEV (reference sequence).

This chain uses TRBV5-4 with TRBJ2-2, with TRBD2 matching over 10 bases. The CDR3 loop spans 17 amino acids. CDR1 SGHNT and CDR2 YYREEE come from the germline V gene (reference sequence). J was trimmed by 5 bases and V by 4 bases; bases with no gene match: 11. CDR3 bases: TGTGCCAGCAGCCCTACCCTAGCGGGAGTTGGAACCGGGGAGCTGTTTTTT. Its translation: CASSPTLAGVGTGELFF.

The chain links TRBV27 to TRBJ1-5; D remains unclear. Germline V gives CDR1 MNHEY, CDR2 SMNVEV (reference sequence). The CDR3 sequence is 16 residues long. V was cut by 3 bases and J by 5 bases, with 17 bases left in between. CDR3 bases: TGTGCCAGCAGTTTTCTCCCGGACGGGAGCCATCAGCCCCAGCATTTT. Its translation: CASSFLPDGSHQPQHF.

CDR3 region: CASSLISRGRDEQFF. In nucleotides, the CDR3 is TGTGCCAGCAGTTTAATTTCCAGGGGGCGCGATGAGCAGTTCTTC. The rearrangement uses TRBV28 and TRBJ2-1, with TRBD1 identical over 8 bases. The V gene end was trimmed by 2 bases and the J gene end by 8 bases; junction bases not matched to a gene: 8. Germline values: CDR1 MDHEN, CDR2 SYDVKM. This CDR3 has 15 amino acids.

The V and J genes are TRBV5-4 and TRBJ2-7; 7 nucleotides agree with TRBD1. The V gene's germline CDR1 is SGHNT and CDR2 YYREEE (reference sequence). The V gene end was trimmed by 4 bases and the J gene end by 3 bases; junction bases not matched to a gene: 10. The CDR3 has 15 amino acids. The CDR3 loop reads CASSIQGDGNYEQYF. In nucleotides, the CDR3 is TGTGCCAGCAGCATTCAGGGGGACGGGAACTACGAGCAGTACTTC. The full variable domain, rest sourced from reference TRBV5-4 and TRBJ2-7, is ETGVTQSPTHLIKTRGQQVTLRCSSQSGHNTVSWYQQALGQGPQFIFQYYREEENGRGNFPPRFSGLQFPNYSSELNVNALELDDSALYLCASSIQGDGNYEQYFGPGTRLTVT.

The chain employs TRBV30 and TRBJ1-2, with 7 bases aligning to TRBD1. Germline assignment: CDR1 GTSNPN and CDR2 SVGIG (reference sequence). Trimming removed 1 base from V and 5 bases from J; junction bases left unmatched: 7. The CDR3 is 14 residues long. The CDR3 DNA reads TGTGCCTGGAGTGGGGACAGCGAGCTTTATGGCTACACCTTC. Translating gives CAWSGDSELYGYTF.

The CDR3 bases are TGTGCCAGCAGTTACTCCCTGGCGGGAGGCCCAGATACGCAGTATTTT. This translates into CASSYSLAGGPDTQYF. The chain joins TRBV6-5 to TRBJ2-3; 8 bases are shared with TRBD2. The V segment lost 0 bases and the J segment 4 bases; nucleotides outside the gene matches: 6. This CDR3 has 16 amino acids. Germline V gene lookup returns CDR1 MNHEY and CDR2 SVGAGI.

Comments on this clone: Other DNA sequences in the sample encode the same CDR3. CDR3: CASSLGLAGDEQYF. The CDR3 region has the DNA TGCGCCAGCAGCTTGGGGCTAGCGGGAGACGAGCAGTACTTC. This rearrangement joins TRBV5-1 to TRBJ2-7, with TRBD2 matching over 10 bases. The CDR3 sequence is 14 residues long. The ends lost 0 bases at V and 5 bases at J; junction bases unmatched: 2. Germline CDR1 reads SGHRS; CDR2 reads YFSETQ. Drawing the rest from reference TRBV5-1 and TRBJ2-7, the complete variable domain is KAGVTQTPRYLIKTRGQQVTLSCSPISGHRSVSWYQQTPGQGLQFLFEYFSETQRNKGNFPGRFSGRQFSNSRSEMNVSTLELGDSALYLCASSLGLAGDEQYFGPGTRLTVT.

V gene TRBV19 combines with J gene TRBJ2-1; possibly TRBD2 for D (6 bases). Germline CDR1 LNHDA, CDR2 SQIVND (reference sequence). This CDR3 is 16 amino acids long. Trimming shortened V by 7 bases and J by 5 bases, and 21 bases separated the two germline ends. CDR3 region: CASTPGDGRRDNEQFF. For the CDR3, the DNA is TGTGCCAGTACCCCTGGGGACGGGAGAAGGGACAATGAGCAGTTCTTC.

The V and J genes are TRBV10-3 and TRBJ2-6; D gene ambiguous. From germline, CDR1 is ENHRY and CDR2 SYGVKD. There are 14 residues in the CDR3. V dropped 3 bases and J dropped 0 bases, with 3 bases sitting between them. The CDR3 DNA follows: TGTGCCATCAGTGACATCTCTGGGGCCAACGTCCTGACTTTC. It is translated as CAISDISGANVLTF.

J is TRBJ1-1 and V is TRBV19, with D hard to call. Germline V lookup: CDR1 LNHDA, CDR2 SQIVND (reference sequence). Trimming stripped 1 base from V and 2 bases from J, with 11 bases between. The CDR3 is 15 residues long. DNA of the CDR3: TGTGCCAGTAGTATAGGGATTCGCGGTAACACTGAAGCTTTCTTT. Translated: CASSIGIRGNTEAFF.

The sample holds one count of this clone. The V call is TRBV6-5, the J call TRBJ2-7; D unclear. The CDR3 spans 14 residues. Per the germline V gene, CDR1 is MNHEY and CDR2 is SVGAGI. V was clipped by 5 bases and J by 1 base, with 12 bases between them. The CDR3: CASSRFQASYEQYF. For the CDR3, the DNA is TGTGCCAGCAGTAGATTCCAAGCTTCCTACGAGCAGTACTTC.

The V and J genes are TRBV6-1 and TRBJ2-1; D perhaps matches TRBD2 (5 bases). CDR1 and CDR2 (germline): MNHNS, SASEGT. There are 14 residues in the CDR3. Trimming removed 8 bases from V and 0 bases from J, with 11 bases in between. The DNA of the CDR3 is TGTGCCAGCTTGGAGGACCGCTCCTACAATGAGCAGTTCTTC. Translating it yields CASLEDRSYNEQFF.

Turning to this clone: Different DNA sequences within this sample yield the same CDR3. The chain combines TRBV28 with TRBJ2-7, with D hard to call. This CDR3 has 12 residues. Looked up from germline, CDR1 is MDHEN and CDR2 is SYDVKM. V was cut by 3 bases and J by 3 bases, with 6 bases left in between. CDR3 sequence reads: CASSFQNYEQYF. In DNA, the CDR3 is TGTGCCAGCAGTTTCCAAAACTACGAGCAGTACTTC.

The rearrangement links TRBV4-1 to TRBJ2-5, with TRBD2 matching over 11 bases. The CDR3 is made up of 17 amino acids. V lost 0 bases to trimming and J lost 2 bases; unmatched junction nucleotides: 5. Germline lookup yields CDR1 MGHRA and CDR2 YSYEKL. The CDR3 DNA sequence: TGCGCCAGCAGCCAAGAACGTAGCGGGGGGGCACAAGAGACCCAGTACTTC. Translated, it gives CASSQERSGGAQETQYF.

The chain couples TRBV25-1 to TRBJ2-1, with no clear D. The V end was cut by 6 bases, the J end by 4 bases, with 7 bases between. Germline CDR1 is MGHDK and CDR2 is SYGVNS. CDR3 length: 12 residues. The CDR3 nucleotides read TGTGCCAGCAGGAGGAGTTACAATGAGCAGTTCTTC. Translation: CASRRSYNEQFF.

This clone has a single count. This chain connects TRBV7-3 to TRBJ2-7; 8 bases agree with TRBD2. This CDR3 contains 13 residues. Germline V gene data show CDR1 as SGHTA and CDR2 as FQGTGA. Unmatched junction bases numbered 6, after V lost 5 bases and J lost 6 bases. The CDR3 bases are TGTGCCAGCAGCCCTTCCCGGGGGGGCGAGCAGTACTTC. Translating it yields CASSPSRGGEQYF. The full variable domain, rest sourced from reference TRBV7-3 and TRBJ2-7, is GAGVSQTPSNKVTEKGKYVELRCDPISGHTALYWYRQSLGQGPEFLIYFQGTGAADDSGLPNDRFFAVRPEGSVSTLKIQRTERGDSAVYLCASSPSRGGEQYFGPGTRLTVT.

V is TRBV14 and J is TRBJ2-7, with D perhaps matching TRBD1 (6 bases). The CDR3 contains 15 residues. Trimming left V 2 bases short and J 5 bases short, with 16 bases between. Germline values: CDR1 SGHDN, CDR2 FVKESK. CDR3 sequence: CASSQYRAPRDEQYF. CDR3 coding DNA: TGTGCCAGCAGCCAATACAGGGCCCCCAGGGACGAGCAGTACTTC.

The chain couples TRBV28 to TRBJ2-1; 14 nucleotides match TRBD2. The germline V gene has CDR1 MDHEN and CDR2 SYDVKM. V was pared by 5 bases and J by 6 bases, with 9 bases of the junction left unmatched. There are 17 residues in the CDR3. CDR3 DNA sequence: TGTGCCAGCAGTCTAACATATGGGACTAGCGGGAGCAATGAGCAGTTCTTC. Translated: CASSLTYGTSGSNEQFF.

The genes are TRBV7-9 and TRBJ2-1; TRBD2 aligns across 10 bases. V dropped 5 bases and J dropped 4; count of bases not matched to a gene: 8. CDR1 SEHNR and CDR2 FQNEAQ come from the germline V gene (reference sequence). CDR3 length equals 16 residues. The CDR3 nucleotides read TGTGCCAGCAGCCCGGGGGGGACTAGCGTGTACAATGAGCAGTTCTTC. Translated, it gives CASSPGGTSVYNEQFF.

The DNA for the CDR3 is TGCGCCAGCAGACGCACTAGCGGAGACACAGATACGCAGTATTTT. It codes for CASRRTSGDTDTQYF. V usage is TRBV10-1 and J usage is TRBJ2-3, with 8 nucleotides matching TRBD2. Germline values: CDR1 WNHNN, CDR2 SYGVQD (reference sequence). This CDR3 has 15 residues. After removal of 6 bases from V and 2 bases from J, the junction contained 7 bases not matched to a gene.

The J gene is TRBJ1-1, the V gene TRBV5-4, with D unclear. Trimming took 1 base from V and 1 from J, leaving 14 bases between them. Germline loops: CDR1 SGHNT, CDR2 YYREEE (reference sequence). The CDR3 consists of 16 residues. CDR3 protein: CASSLSVVGGNTEAFF. The CDR3 bases are TGTGCCAGCAGCTTGAGCGTTGTTGGAGGGAACACTGAAGCTTTCTTT.